This TCR beta chain was recorded in a study of tumor and adjacent non-tumor tissue in lung cancer (dated by TCRdb to the late 2010s). Regarding the study in general: Of the cohort, 11 to 12 patients had adenocarcinoma, 2 had squamous cell carcinoma and 1 had small cell lung cancer. Among the approximately 15 patients, ages ranged from roughly 30 to 85 years, some ten were men and 5 were women, and disease was TNM stage I to III. In total, sequencing yielded under 150 million productive TCRbeta reads, which works out to an average of about 4.17 million reads per sample. Using bulk TCRbeta repertoires from approximately 15 lung cancer patients, the study set lung tumor tissue side by side with matched distant non-tumor lung tissue. TCRbeta CDR3 sequencing was performed on approximately 30 paired specimens, with one tumor sample and one normal lung sample collected per patient.

Bulk unsorted tissue served as the source for RNA extraction, and RNA quality was assessed using a NanoDrop ND-1000 and an Agilent 2100. Donors were newly diagnosed lung cancer patients admitted for thoracic surgery in China between August and November 2014, without prior chemotherapy. The study excluded patients who had received radiotherapy or chemotherapy before or who had another cancer at the same time. Pieces of surgical tissue measuring about 1-2.1 cm3 were kept in RNAlater solution and held at -80 degrees C until needed. Study-wide findings and limitations: TCR diversity (inverse Simpson) was significantly higher in tumor than in normal lung tissue (roughly 430 vs 170, P = 0.0075, Mann-Whitney U test). The top 100 clones accounted for a significantly larger cumulative portion of the repertoire in normal lung than in tumor tissue. TCR diversity was significantly higher in younger patients, and greater tumor TCR diversity was associated with shorter overall survival and shorter disease-free survival. Neither the sequencing platform nor unique molecular identifiers are named or mentioned anywhere in the methods. Peripheral blood was not sequenced, so blood TCRbeta repertoires in these lung cancer patients were not examined. Only approximately 14 patients were in the cohort, and the authors stated that larger samples and more detailed clinical data are needed.

Library method: multiplex PCR. Sequenced using an Illumina HiSeq 2500. TCRbeta libraries were constructed through three rounds of nested PCR with primers (Table S4) according to protocols modified from ARM-PCR. PCR products of 200-500 bp were gel-excised and purified with the QIAquick gel extraction kit before sequencing. As for the original processing: Trimmomatic was used to clean the reads, FLASH merged the cleaned reads into complete CDR3 sequences, and MiTCR assigned the sequences to V(D)J germline segments. Clonal diversity was computed as the inverse Simpson's index with VDJtools. Productive reads were defined as in-frame sequences without a premature stop codon. TCRdb redid the processing of the public reads, applying fastp at Q25 and MiXCR, and retained in-frame beta chains. Rows are unified per CDR3 protein, each entry keeping the most common DNA and genes. TCRdb assigned the V and J calls; the authors' analysis was not used. The sample table holds over 130,000 distinct CDR3 sequences, of which 60% to 70% were seen once. The ten largest clonotypes hold around a sixth of the sample.

Details on this clonotype: This clone's antigen is unknown. This sequence may be a read error, since a much larger clone differs from it by one base.

The sample was lung tumor tissue. The source of this sequence is a man aged 60 to 69 with small cell lung cancer.

Here the CDR3 is given as CVSSPTGTGVKYGYTF. The sequenced DNA is TGTGTCAGCAGCCCCACTGGGACAGGGGTAAAATATGGCTACACCTTC. In this chain, TRBV12-3 or TRBV12-4 is recombined with TRBJ1-2, with 10 bases matching TRBD1. From the cysteine up to the phenylalanine, the CDR3 has a length of 16 residues. Of all the DNA, just the CDR3 is kept, 48 bases in frame from base 1.